This T cell receptor (beta chain) was documented in a study of regulatory T cells in long-lasting Graves disease. In the study overall: Patients newly diagnosed with Graves' had been on antithyroid drugs for under 3 months. Whole-study findings and limits: TRBV28, TRBJ1-2 and TRBJ2-5 were favored in persistent disease.

This clonotype has at least ten counts. The antigen is unknown. Relying on iRepertoire HTBI primers and Arm-PCR of CDR3 regions, the team built TCR beta libraries. TCRdb re-called the multiplex PCR reads through MiXCR, storing one row per CDR3 protein. The sample shows over 400,000 distinct CDR3 sequences, 12% to 15% of them seen only once. Time point given: newly diagnosed GD, antithyroid drugs for less than 3 months. Scientists built the TCR library using RNA that was extracted from PBMCs. The CDR3 spans 16 residues. V was pared by 0 bases and J by 7 bases, with 11 bases of the junction left unmatched. Per germline, CDR1 MNHNS and CDR2 SASEGT. In addition, the sample was reused for a study of T cells in Graves' hyperthyroidism and ophthalmopathy. That source reports: Patients were aged 18 to 65, had disease duration under 2 months, and had newly diagnosed hyperthyroidism. HTBI primers were used for first-round RT-PCR of the TCR CDR3.

This specimen consisted of peripheral blood mononuclear cells (PBMCs), obtained at new diagnosis, from a patient treated with antithyroid drugs. This sequence was found in a woman aged 50 to 60 with Graves disease. This chain links TRBV6-1 with TRBJ1-2, with 7 bases lining up with TRBD1. The CDR3: CASSEALSRGPFGYTF. The CDR3 DNA is TGTGCCAGCAGTGAAGCGCTCTCTAGGGGGCCTTTTGGCTACACCTTC.